This paragraph reports one T cell receptor beta chain. This table comes from immunoSEQ multiplex PCR, and its TCRdb copy is limited to in-frame clones, with some not included. The sample lists about 180,000 clones, 80% to 90% occurring once. V lost 3 bases to trimming and J lost 3 bases, with 14 bases between them. This CDR3 comprises 15 residues. Looked up from germline, CDR1 is LNHDA and CDR2 is SQIVND (reference sequence). The data belong to a study of blood T cell repertoires in COVID-19. Study at large: Acute and convalescent COVID-19 samples came from the United States, Italy and Spain.

Participant-reported clinical history was the basis for cohort assignment. The sequence came from a woman aged 40 to 50 with acute COVID-19. The chain couples TRBV19 to TRBJ1-2; no clear D gene. The specimen sequenced was PBMCs or T cells enriched from blood (not recorded which). CDR3 sequence: CASSMGAHGDYGYTF. CDR3 sequence (DNA): TGTGCCAGTAGTATGGGAGCACATGGAGACTATGGCTACACCTTC.